Presented here are 28 T cell receptor beta chains from one specimen sequenced in a study of Ad26.COV2.S vaccination and SARS-CoV-2 variants. Treatment here: 15 to 20 received Ad26.COV2.S at low or high dose, single or two shots; 5 received placebo; per-sample allocation not given. After the first vaccine or placebo injection, samples were drawn on day 63. Assay: immunoSEQ multiplex PCR; the TCRdb copy retains only in-frame clones and omits some. The sample carries just under 250,000 clones, approximately 88% recorded once. Sample: peripheral blood, taken in a trial of Ad26.COV2.S vaccine versus placebo. The receptors were sampled from a person between 18 and 65 years old who received the Ad26.COV2.S COVID-19 vaccine or a placebo.

This clone was counted once. The CDR3 protein is CASSPLAGPSSGANVLTF. The CDR3 nucleotides read TGTGCCAGCAGTCCCCTAGCGGGGCCCAGCTCTGGGGCCAACGTCCTGACTTTC. The chain is built from TRBV25-1 and TRBJ2-6; 9 bases map to TRBD2. Per the germline V gene, CDR1 is MGHDK and CDR2 is SYGVNS. V trimming: 5 bases; J trimming: 0 bases; junction bases outside the gene matches: 8. The CDR3 loop spans 18 amino acids.

Worth noting for this clone: Mismatch with germline at one junction end may stem from a read error. The V and J genes are TRBV19 and TRBJ2-1; maybe TRBD2 (7 bases). This CDR3 spans 14 amino acids. CDR1 LNHDA and CDR2 SQIVND come from the germline V gene (reference sequence). The CDR3, as DNA: TGTGCCAGTAGATTGGCGGGGGCCGGGCATGAGCAGCTCTTC. Translation: CASRLAGAGHEQLF.

The chain uses TRBV11-2 and TRBJ2-7; D is uncertain. The CDR3 has 14 residues. Between the trimmed V and J ends, which lost 1 base and 2 bases, there was a span of 9 bases. CDR1 and CDR2 from the germline V gene are SGHAT and FQNNGV. The CDR3 region has the DNA TGTGCCAGCAGCTTAGGGCAGGCCCCCTACGAGCAGTACTTC. It encodes CASSLGQAPYEQYF.

The V call is TRBV7-2, the J call TRBJ1-1; D is possibly TRBD1 (6 bases). This CDR3 comprises 14 residues. Germline CDR1 and CDR2: SGHTA and FQGNSA. Trimming left V 5 bases short and J 0 bases short, with 10 bases between. CDR3 in amino acids: CASSVGQMNTEAFF. As DNA, the CDR3 is TGTGCCAGCAGCGTAGGACAGATGAACACTGAAGCTTTCTTT.

The chain carries TRBV6-1 and TRBJ2-5; 8 nucleotides align to TRBD1. Trimming cost V 3 bases and J 7 bases; bases outside gene matches: 10. The CDR3 runs 15 residues. Germline-derived CDR1 and CDR2 are MNHNS and SASEGT. The CDR3 bases are TGTGCCAGCAGTGAGCTCGACAGGGGTGGCGGGACCCAGTACTTC. Protein product: CASSELDRGGGTQYF.

The genes are TRBV6-2 or TRBV6-3 and TRBJ2-1; 7 bases match TRBD2. CDR1 and CDR2 (germline): MNHEY, SVGEGT. Germline trimming cut 5 bases from V and 3 bases from J; bases unmatched to any gene: 4. This CDR3 contains 14 residues. CDR3 in amino acids: CASSPGLVYNEQFF. The CDR3 DNA follows: TGTGCCAGCAGTCCCGGACTAGTCTACAATGAGCAGTTCTTC.

The V call is TRBV9, the J call TRBJ2-5; either TRBD1 or TRBD2 may supply D (5 bases each). V was shortened by 4 bases and J by 1 base, with 14 bases between the two germline ends. The CDR3 length is 15 residues. Germline CDR1 SGDLS, CDR2 YYNGEE. The CDR3 sequence: CASSPRGVSQETQYF. The DNA of the CDR3 is TGTGCCAGCAGCCCCCGAGGGGTCAGCCAAGAGACCCAGTACTTC.

The rearrangement links TRBV7-2 to TRBJ1-1, with D possibly matching TRBD1 (5 bases). Germline assignment: CDR1 SGHTA and CDR2 FQGNSA. The CDR3 is made up of 13 amino acids. Trimming pared 8 bases from V and 4 bases from J, leaving 14 bases between. The CDR3 sequence is CASPGRGTTEAFF. Written as DNA, the CDR3 is TGTGCCAGCCCGGGGCGGGGGACCACTGAAGCTTTCTTT. The variable domain in full, with the rest retrieved from reference TRBV7-2 and TRBJ1-1, is GAGVSQSPSNKVTEKGKDVELRCDPISGHTALYWYRQSLGQGLEFLIYFQGNSAPDKSGLPSDRFSAERTGGSVSTLTIQRTQQEDSAVYLCASPGRGTTEAFFGQGTRLTVV.

This chain uses TRBV5-6 with TRBJ1-1; 11 positions match TRBD1. V dropped 1 base and J dropped 3; count of bases not matched to a gene: 8. Germline loops: CDR1 SGHDT, CDR2 YYEEEE. This CDR3 is built from 17 residues. The chain's CDR3 is CASSLLPDRGLDTEAFF. The CDR3 coding sequence is TGTGCCAGCAGCTTGTTACCGGACAGGGGGCTCGACACTGAAGCTTTCTTT.

V is TRBV5-1 and J is TRBJ1-3; no clear D gene. The V and J ends lost 6 bases and 0 bases respectively, with 10 bases between them. Germline V CDR1 and CDR2: SGHRS, YFSETQ. This CDR3 comprises 14 residues. Here the CDR3 reads CASMELNSGNTIYF. The CDR3 DNA follows: TGCGCCAGCATGGAATTGAACTCTGGAAACACCATATATTTT.

The chain combines TRBV30 with TRBJ2-5; D remains ambiguous. The CDR3 is 11 residues long. The germline gives CDR1 GTSNPN, CDR2 SVGIG (reference sequence). V lost 2 bases and J lost 5, with 6 bases in between. The CDR3 DNA sequence: TGTGCCTGGAGTCTCATGGAGACCCAGTACTTC. This translates into CAWSLMETQYF.

The table lists this clone with a count of one. The V call is TRBV28, the J call TRBJ2-1, with TRBD2 identical over 11 bases. This CDR3 is 16 amino acids long. Germline V gene lookup returns CDR1 MDHEN and CDR2 SYDVKM. V was clipped by 6 bases and J by 0 bases; unmatched bases: 4. This CDR3 is CASRGLAGGSYNEQFF. CDR3 sequence (DNA): TGTGCCAGCAGGGGGCTAGCGGGAGGCTCCTACAATGAGCAGTTCTTC. The full variable domain, in which reference TRBV28 and TRBJ2-1 provide the parts outside the CDR3, is DVKVTQSSRYLVKRTGEKVFLECVQDMDHENMFWYRQDPGLGLRLIYFSYDVKMKEKGDIPEGYSVSREKKERFSLILESASTNQTSMYLCASRGLAGGSYNEQFFGPGTRLTVL.

The CDR3 bases are TGTGCCATCAGTCCGGGACAGCCCACCGGGGAGCTGTTTTTT. Translating it yields CAISPGQPTGELFF. The genes are TRBV10-3 and TRBJ2-2; 7 bases map to TRBD1. Germline CDR1 is ENHRY and CDR2 is SYGVKD. CDR3 length: 14 residues. Unmatched junction bases numbered 4, after V lost 5 bases and J lost 4 bases.

The CDR3 bases are TGTGCCAGCAGCCAAGAGGGGCAGGCCGAGCAGTACTTC. Residues: CASSQEGQAEQYF. The chain uses TRBV3-1 (or the pseudogene TRBV3-2) and TRBJ2-7; D possibly corresponds to TRBD1 (5 bases). Trimming left V 0 bases short and J 6 bases short, with 9 bases between. This CDR3 is built from 13 residues. Germline assignment: CDR1 LGHDT and CDR2 YNNKEL (reference sequence).

This chain connects TRBV6-5 to TRBJ2-5, with unresolved D. The CDR3 is made up of 13 amino acids. V was cut by 6 bases and J by 1 base, with 9 bases left in between. The germline CDR1 and CDR2 sequences are MNHEY and SVGAGI. The CDR3 loop reads CASSWTVQETQYF. The CDR3 coding sequence is TGTGCCAGCAGCTGGACGGTCCAAGAGACCCAGTACTTC.

The chain links TRBV14 to TRBJ2-3; the D is unclear. This CDR3 is 14 amino acids long. Trimming removed 3 bases at V and 0 bases at J, with 7 bases between. Germline CDR1 SGHDN, CDR2 FVKESK. CDR3 sequence: CASSQLASTDTQYF. The DNA for the CDR3 is TGTGCCAGCAGCCAGTTAGCTAGCACAGATACGCAGTATTTT.

V and J are TRBV30 and TRBJ1-2; D uncertain. The V end lost 1 base, the J end lost 4 bases, and 10 bases lay between the germline ends. Germline CDR1 is GTSNPN and CDR2 is SVGIG (reference sequence). The CDR3 is 13 residues long. The CDR3 protein is CAWSADTFYGYTF. The CDR3 region has the DNA TGTGCCTGGAGTGCCGACACCTTCTATGGCTACACCTTC.

This chain joins TRBV30 and TRBJ1-1; perhaps TRBD1 as D (6 bases). The CDR3 length is 15 residues. Trimming removed 3 bases at V and 2 bases at J, with 16 bases between. Germline V gene lookup returns CDR1 GTSNPN and CDR2 SVGIG (reference sequence). CDR3 DNA sequence: TGTGCCTGGAGCCTTAAAGGGGGGGTAAACACTGAAGCTTTCTTT. Translation: CAWSLKGGVNTEAFF.

The CDR3 DNA follows: TGTGCCAGCAGTTCCCTTAAATTGGCCAGGAACACTGAAGCTTTCTTT. Residues: CASSSLKLARNTEAFF. This chain joins TRBV28 and TRBJ1-1; D is undetermined. V was shortened by 4 bases and J by 1 base, with 16 bases between the two germline ends. This CDR3 is 16 amino acids long. Germline V gene lookup returns CDR1 MDHEN and CDR2 SYDVKM.

The CDR3 reads CASSVSNTGELFF. CDR3 nucleotides: TGTGCCAGCAGCGTTTCGAACACCGGGGAGCTGTTTTTT. This rearrangement joins TRBV9 to TRBJ2-2, with D unclear. CDR3 length: 13 residues. CDR1 is SGDLS, CDR2 YYNGEE, per germline. Deletions cut 2 bases from V and 0 bases from J, with 2 bases between.

The table lists this clone with a count of one. The chain couples TRBV21-1 to TRBJ2-7. TRBV21-1 is classified as a pseudogene. The CDR3 is 9 residues long. The CDR3 loop reads CAGNYEQYF. The DNA for the CDR3 is TGTGCCGGGAACTACGAGCAGTACTTC.

The chain carries TRBV7-2 and TRBJ2-3, with TRBD2 identical over 13 bases. The CDR3 covers 18 residues. Germline V CDR1 and CDR2: SGHTA, FQGNSA. Unmatched junction bases numbered 5, after V lost 2 bases and J lost 0 bases. The CDR3 nucleotides read TGTGCCAGCAGCTTACTACTAGCGGGGGGGGGAAGCACAGATACGCAGTATTTT. Protein product: CASSLLLAGGGSTDTQYF.

The chain has TRBV7-9 and TRBJ2-7; 13 bases align to TRBD2. The CDR3 extends over 15 amino acids. The germline CDR1 and CDR2 sequences are SEHNR and FQNEAQ (reference sequence). V was pared by 5 bases and J by 1 base, with 2 bases of the junction left unmatched. The CDR3 loop is CASSRLAGGSYEQYF. Here the CDR3 DNA reads TGTGCCAGCAGCCGACTAGCGGGAGGATCCTACGAGCAGTACTTC.

The rearrangement joins TRBV15 to TRBJ1-2, with 7 bases identical to TRBD1. The CDR3 sequence is 14 residues long. The J segment lost 2 bases and the V segment lost 6 bases, leaving 6 bases of the junction unmatched. Germline assignment: CDR1 LNHNV and CDR2 YYDKDF (reference sequence). In DNA form, the CDR3 reads TGTGCCACCAGGGGGGCAGGGGGGAACTATGGCTACACCTTC. Translated, it gives CATRGAGGNYGYTF.

The V gene is TRBV5-6, the J gene TRBJ2-5, with TRBD1 matching over 7 bases. The CDR3 length is 14 residues. With 4 bases clipped from V and 4 bases from J, the junction kept 7 bases outside the gene matches. Per the germline V gene, CDR1 is SGHDT and CDR2 is YYEEEE. CDR3 in DNA: TGTGCCAGCAGCCAGACAGGGAGCGGAGAGACCCAGTACTTC. Residues: CASSQTGSGETQYF.

The rearrangement links TRBV10-1 to TRBJ1-2; D is possibly TRBD1 (6 bases). Germline V gives CDR1 WNHNN, CDR2 SYGVQD (reference sequence). The CDR3 is 15 amino acids. Trimming removed 0 bases from V and 2 bases from J, with 10 bases in between. The CDR3 protein is CASSESGGRNYGYTF. The CDR3 DNA sequence: TGCGCCAGCAGTGAGTCGGGGGGGCGCAACTATGGCTACACCTTC.

The CDR3 sequence is CASRTVLPYEQYF. For the CDR3, the DNA is TGTGCCAGCAGGACAGTCCTTCCCTACGAGCAGTACTTC. The chain uses TRBV28 and TRBJ2-7, with D possibly being TRBD1 (5 bases). Germline V lookup: CDR1 MDHEN, CDR2 SYDVKM. The CDR3 length is 13 residues. V gave up 6 bases and J gave up 2 bases, with 11 bases separating them.

This sequence joins TRBV3-1 (or the pseudogene TRBV3-2) and TRBJ1-1; D unclear. Germline V lookup: CDR1 LGHDT, CDR2 YNNKEL (reference sequence). Trimming took off 2 bases at V and 7 bases at J, with 5 bases between the two ends. The CDR3 covers 11 residues. CDR3: CASSQQSEAFF. The DNA for the CDR3 is TGTGCCAGCAGCCAACAGAGTGAAGCTTTCTTT.